This T cell receptor beta chain was identified during a study of blood T cell repertoires in COVID-19 (TCRdb year 2020). Broadly, across the study: Samples from collaborators originated in the United States, Italy and Spain and spanned both the acute and convalescent phases of COVID-19. The material from the prospective study consisted of cDNA or gDNA derived from T cells, B-cell-depleted T cells, or PBMCs. The samples were drawn from two sources: the first 160 participants of the ongoing ImmuneRACE study, and 1,000 to 1,500 subjects contributed by 6 global collaborators. The repertoires were made available in a free public database intended to serve as a resource for research on the immune response to SARS-CoV-2. Nearly every sample came with metadata listing a de-identified subject ID, COVID-19 status, age in years and sex. The dataset comprised deeply sampled blood TCRbeta repertoires from subjects exposed to, actively infected with, or recovered from COVID-19. Where available, HLA class I and class II types were obtained from metadata supplied by the sample provider rather than from assay-based typing.

What the research found in general, with its limitations: Clinical and demographic metadata were provided uncurated, with the amount varying by source and participant.

The immunoSEQ Assay, a bias-controlled multiplex PCR, was used to amplify TCRbeta CDR3 regions from genomic DNA. On the authors' methods: The number of nucleated cells in each sample was estimated by amplification of reference gene primers within the assay. To quantify the absolute abundance of each unique TCRbeta CDR3 rearrangement, sequence reads were collapsed and filtered. For each sample, productive Simpson clonality was calculated as the square root of Simpson's diversity index across productive rearrangements. Not all clones reach the TCRdb copy of this immuneACCESS table, which keeps in-frame sequences only. Checked studies attribute under half of the gap to unresolved V genes and leave the rest unexplained. The V and J calls and the clone size are those of that table, but D and trimming were determined from the DNA. Within this sample are 120,000 to 150,000 clones, with 70% to 90% of them counted one time only. In total, the top ten clones hold around 28% of the sample.

The CDR3 covers 12 residues, taking in both the cysteine and the phenylalanine. Only CDR3 DNA is held: 36 bases, read in frame from base 1. Trimming takes 3 bases off V and 11 bases off J; junction bases not matched to a gene: 6. The collaborating institutions used their own protocols to collect whole blood in K2EDTA tubes. For TCRbeta analysis, collaborators shipped samples as frozen whole blood, isolated PBMCs, or DNA extracted from either of those sample types. A note on this clone: Its antigen is still unknown. No base qualities exist here, and no much larger clone lies one base off it.

This clonotype was sampled from a human donor in a cohort sampled during active COVID-19. Recombination joined TRBV12-3 or TRBV12-4 with TRBJ1-1, with 7 middle bases fitting TRBD1. The sequenced sample consisted of peripheral blood. The CDR3 region reads CASSFETGRAFF. The DNA reads TGTGCCAGCAGTTTCGAGACAGGGAGGGCTTTCTTT.